The next 11 T cell receptor beta chains were all read from a single sample in a study of identical twins (dated by TCRdb to the mid-2010s). Library construction relied on 5' RACE. The run used an Illumina HiSeq 2000. TCRdb reworked the public reads: Q25 trimming with fastp, MiXCR clone assembly, productive beta chains retained. CDR3 protein sequences are deduplicated, and each keeps its most common genes and DNA. The table for this sample lists 200,000 or so distinct CDR3 sequences; less than 8% of them were counted only once. The ten most abundant clones make up roughly 2% of the sample. The data also belong to a second study, concerning yellow fever vaccine responses in identical twins.

The sequencing input was memory (CD45RO+) T cells sorted from blood. The cell subset or site label on this specimen signifies: CD45RO+ enriched T cells. The receptors come from a woman under 30 in good health.

The chain employs TRBV5-5 and TRBJ2-7; a weak D match, TRBD1 (7 bases). The length of the CDR3 is 15 residues. V shed 4 bases and J shed 9 bases, with 23 bases lying between them. Looked up from germline, CDR1 is SGHKS and CDR2 is YYEKEE (reference sequence). The DNA for the CDR3 is TGTGCCAGCAGCCCGGGGGACAGTTCTACGAGTGGGCAGTACTTC. Protein sequence: CASSPGDSSTSGQYF. The variable domain in full, with the rest retrieved from reference TRBV5-5 and TRBJ2-7, is DAGVTQSPTHLIKTRGQQVTLRCSPISGHKSVSWYQQVLGQGPQFIFQYYEKEERGRGNFPDRFSARQFPNYSSELNVNALLLGDSALYLCASSPGDSSTSGQYFGPGTRLTVT.

There are many counts of this clonotype. The V call is TRBV9, the J call TRBJ2-1; 7 bases agree with TRBD2. The CDR3 is made up of 15 amino acids. V lost 4 bases, J lost 9 bases, and 13 bases stayed unmatched. CDR1 is SGDLS and CDR2 is YYNGEE in the germline V gene. CDR3 in DNA: TGTGCCAGCAGCCCGCTGAGCGGGATCGCTACTGAGCAGTTCTTC. This sequence encodes CASSPLSGIATEQFF.

The chain couples TRBV5-6 to TRBJ1-5, with D possibly matching TRBD1 (5 bases). The CDR3 covers 14 residues. The germline gives CDR1 SGHDT, CDR2 YYEEEE. Between the trimmed V and J ends, which lost 3 bases and 4 bases, there was a span of 11 bases. The CDR3 bases are TGTGCCAGCAGCTCCGGGACGGCGAATCAGCCCCAGCATTTT. Translated: CASSSGTANQPQHF.

V and J are TRBV6-2 or TRBV6-3 and TRBJ2-2; D is possibly TRBD1 or TRBD2 (5 bases each). The CDR3 length is 17 residues. In germline, CDR1 is MNHEY, CDR2 SVGEGT. V lost 4 bases, J lost 0 bases, and 15 bases lay in between. The CDR3 DNA follows: TGTGCCAGCAGTTGGAGGCAGGGAGACGCGAACACCGGGGAGCTGTTTTTT. It encodes CASSWRQGDANTGELFF.

This clonotype appeared many times. This chain connects TRBV4-3 to TRBJ2-2; tentatively, D is TRBD1 (5 bases). The length of the CDR3 is 16 residues. Per the germline V gene, CDR1 is LGHNA and CDR2 is YSLEER. V lost 1 base and J 7 bases, leaving 16 bases between the germline ends. CDR3 in DNA: TGCGCCAGCAGCCAAGGACAGTCCTTCCGAGTCGGGGAGCTGTTTTTT. This encodes CASSQGQSFRVGELFF.

This clonotype was seen only a few times. The chain joins TRBV7-9 to TRBJ2-4; D uncertain. Germline V gene sequence: CDR1 SEHNR, CDR2 FQNEAQ (reference sequence). Trimming removed 0 bases at V and 0 bases at J, with 12 bases between. The length of the CDR3 is 17 residues. CDR3 DNA sequence: TGTGCCAGCAGCTTAGCGGTCACAGCCCTAGCCAAAAACATTCAGTACTTC. Protein product: CASSLAVTALAKNIQYF. The full variable domain, in which reference TRBV7-9 and TRBJ2-4 provide the parts outside the CDR3, is DTGVSQNPRHKITKRGQNVTFRCDPISEHNRLYWYRQTLGQGPEFLTYFQNEAQLEKSRLLSDRFSAERPKGSFSTLEIQRTEQGDSAMYLCASSLAVTALAKNIQYFGAGTRLSVL.

This clonotype was observed at least ten times. The chain combines TRBV7-9 with TRBJ1-4, with D unclear. The CDR3 runs 14 residues. Per the germline V gene, CDR1 is SEHNR and CDR2 is FQNEAQ (reference sequence). Trimming shortened V by 5 bases and J by 8 bases, and 15 bases separated the two germline ends. This CDR3 reads CASSRMGTEEKLFF. The DNA for the CDR3 is TGTGCCAGCAGCCGAATGGGAACAGAAGAAAAACTGTTTTTT.

This clonotype was found a few times. The rearrangement uses TRBV5-6 and TRBJ2-2; D is unclear. V was trimmed by 3 bases and J by 6 bases, leaving 9 bases between them. Germline V gene sequence: CDR1 SGHDT, CDR2 YYEEEE. The CDR3 runs to 13 residues. CDR3 DNA: TGTGCCAGCAGCTATCGGATAGCCGGGGAGCTGTTTTTT. It translates to CASSYRIAGELFF.

This clonotype was observed a handful of times. The rearrangement links TRBV20-1 to TRBJ2-2; no firm D call. Trimming stripped 5 bases from V and 1 base from J, with 8 bases between. CDR3 size: 13 residues. CDR1 and CDR2 (germline): DFQATT, SNEGSKA (reference sequence). The CDR3 nucleotides read TGCAGTGCTCCCTCCCAGAACACCGGGGAGCTGTTTTTT. This encodes CSAPSQNTGELFF.

This clonotype has just a few counts. The chain joins TRBV12-5 to TRBJ2-3; D ambiguous. Germline V gives CDR1 LGHNT, CDR2 FRNRAP. Trimming left V 0 bases short and J 2 bases short, with 9 bases between. The CDR3 runs 15 residues. CDR3 sequence (DNA): TGTGCTAGTGGTTTGGTACACGGTGACACAGATACGCAGTATTTT. This translates into CASGLVHGDTDTQYF.

CDR3 sequence reads: CASSFQSSGRLGEQFF. The CDR3 DNA is TGTGCCAGCAGCTTCCAATCTAGCGGGAGGCTCGGTGAGCAGTTCTTC. The rearrangement joins TRBV7-8 to TRBJ2-1; 11 bases fit TRBD2. This CDR3 has 16 residues. V was pared by 3 bases and J by 9 bases, with 10 bases of the junction left unmatched. Germline V gives CDR1 SGHVS, CDR2 FQNEAQ.